This TCR beta chain is drawn from a study of blood T cell repertoires in COVID-19. Study as a whole: There were acute and convalescent COVID-19 samples, and they came from the United States, Italy and Spain. T cells, B-cell-depleted T cells, or PBMCs provided the cDNA or gDNA that served as material.

CDR3 length equals 13 residues. The V gene's germline CDR1 is PRHDT and CDR2 FYEKMQ (reference sequence). V was pared by 5 bases and J by 8 bases, with 8 bases of the junction left unmatched. Original handling: Amplified reference gene primers provided the basis for estimating nucleated cell counts. This table comes from immunoSEQ multiplex PCR, and its TCRdb copy is limited to in-frame clones, with some not included. V and J calls and clone size are copied from that table; D and trimming were computed from the DNA. There are around 400,000 clones in the sample; more than 80% occur only once, and 1% to 1.5% lies in the top ten.

The sequence derives from a man aged 35-49 years with acute or convalescent COVID-19. The rearrangement joins TRBV13 to TRBJ1-1, with 7 positions matching TRBD1. Sequencing was performed on peripheral blood. The chain's CDR3 is CASSEYRGREAFF. The CDR3 DNA is TGTGCCAGCAGCGAATACAGGGGCCGCGAAGCTTTCTTT.